Shown below are 3 T cell receptor beta chains from a single sample sequenced in a study of shared clonotypes between healthy human individuals. Here immunoSEQ multiplex PCR was the method, and the copy in TCRdb shows in-frame clones only, minus some. The data show under 1 million clones, with about 92% seen just once and around 24% held by the top ten. CD45RO-negative, CCR7-selected cells formed the naive CD8 fraction, which excluded terminally differentiated effector memory CD45RA+ cells. The source material was naive CD8+ T cells sorted from blood. Receptors were obtained from a man aged 30 to 39 in good health.

The chain is built from TRBV29-1 and TRBJ2-1, with TRBD1 matching 7 bases. The CDR3 has 14 residues. In germline, CDR1 is SQVTM, CDR2 ANQGSEA. V lost 4 bases to trimming and J lost 6 bases; unmatched junction nucleotides: 9. The CDR3 reads CSVVGRQGSNEQFF. Here the CDR3 DNA reads TGCAGCGTTGTTGGGAGACAGGGTTCCAATGAGCAGTTCTTC.

The chain has TRBV5-4 and TRBJ2-4; possible D gene TRBD2, 5 bases. The CDR3 runs to 12 residues. CDR1 SGHNT and CDR2 YYREEE come from the germline V gene (reference sequence). The V end was cut by 4 bases, the J end by 7 bases, with 9 bases between. The CDR3 DNA follows: TGTGCCAGCAGCCCGGAGGAGAACATTCAGTACTTC. It specifies CASSPEENIQYF.

The table lists this clone with a few counts. The same CDR3 is also encoded by other DNA sequences in this sample. The chain is built from TRBV4-2 and TRBJ2-1; the D gene could be TRBD1 or TRBD2 (5 bases each). The CDR3 loop spans 12 amino acids. The germline V gene has CDR1 LGHNA and CDR2 YNFKEQ. Trimming cost V 3 bases and J 9 bases, with 9 bases left between them. The CDR3 DNA is TGTGCCAGCAGCCAGGAAGGGACTGAGCAGTTCTTC. It encodes CASSQEGTEQFF.